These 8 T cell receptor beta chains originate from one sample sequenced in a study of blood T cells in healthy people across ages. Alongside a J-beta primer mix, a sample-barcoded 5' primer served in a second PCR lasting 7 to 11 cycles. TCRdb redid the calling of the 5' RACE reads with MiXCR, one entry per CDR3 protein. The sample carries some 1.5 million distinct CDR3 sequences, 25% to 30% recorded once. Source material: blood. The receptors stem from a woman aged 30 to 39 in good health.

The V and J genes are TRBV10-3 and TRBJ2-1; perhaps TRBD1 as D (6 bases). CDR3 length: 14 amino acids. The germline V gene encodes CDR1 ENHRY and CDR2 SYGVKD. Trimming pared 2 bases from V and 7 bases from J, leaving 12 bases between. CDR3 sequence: CAISEKQGGNEQFF. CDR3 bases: TGTGCCATCAGTGAGAAACAGGGCGGAAATGAGCAGTTCTTC.

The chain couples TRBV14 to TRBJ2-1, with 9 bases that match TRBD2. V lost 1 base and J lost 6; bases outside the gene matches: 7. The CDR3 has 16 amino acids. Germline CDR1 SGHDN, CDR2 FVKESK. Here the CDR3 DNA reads TGTGCCAGCAGCCAAGTTAGCGGGAGTGAGATCAATGAGCAGTTCTTC. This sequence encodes CASSQVSGSEINEQFF. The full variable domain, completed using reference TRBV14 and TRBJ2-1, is EAGVTQFPSHSVIEKGQTVTLRCDPISGHDNLYWYRRVMGKEIKFLLHFVKESKQDESGMPNNRFLAERTGGTYSTLKVQPAELEDSGVYFCASSQVSGSEINEQFFGPGTRLTVL.

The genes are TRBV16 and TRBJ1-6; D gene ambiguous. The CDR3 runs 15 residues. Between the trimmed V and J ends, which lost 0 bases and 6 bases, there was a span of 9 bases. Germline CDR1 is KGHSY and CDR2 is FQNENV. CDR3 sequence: CASSQSPGFNSPLHF. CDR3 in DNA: TGTGCCAGCAGCCAATCCCCGGGCTTTAATTCACCCCTCCACTTT.

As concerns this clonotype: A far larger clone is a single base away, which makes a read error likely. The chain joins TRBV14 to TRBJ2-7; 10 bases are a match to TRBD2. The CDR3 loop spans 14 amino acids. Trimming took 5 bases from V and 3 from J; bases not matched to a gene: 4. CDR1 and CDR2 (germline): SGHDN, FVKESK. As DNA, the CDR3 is TGTGCCAGCAGCTCTACTAGCGGGGACTACGAGCAGTACTTC. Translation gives CASSSTSGDYEQYF.

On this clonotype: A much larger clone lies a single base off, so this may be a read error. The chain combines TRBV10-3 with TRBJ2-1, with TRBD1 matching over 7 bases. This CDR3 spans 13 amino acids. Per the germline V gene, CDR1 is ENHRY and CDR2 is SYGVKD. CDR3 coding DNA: TGTGCCGTCAGTGAGCTGACAGGGAGTGAGCAGTTCTTC. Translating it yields CAVSELTGSEQFF.

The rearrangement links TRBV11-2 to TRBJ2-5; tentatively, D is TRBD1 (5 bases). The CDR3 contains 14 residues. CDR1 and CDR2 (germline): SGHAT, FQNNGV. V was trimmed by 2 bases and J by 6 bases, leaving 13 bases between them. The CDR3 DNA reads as TGTGCCAGCAGCTTATATCAAAGGGGCCAGACCCAGTACTTC. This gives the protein CASSLYQRGQTQYF. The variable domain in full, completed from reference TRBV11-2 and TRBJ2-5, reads EAGVAQSPRYKIIEKRQSVAFWCNPISGHATLYWYQQILGQGPKLLIQFQNNGVVDDSQLPKDRFSAERLKGVDSTLKIQPAKLEDSAVYLCASSLYQRGQTQYFGPGTRLLVL.

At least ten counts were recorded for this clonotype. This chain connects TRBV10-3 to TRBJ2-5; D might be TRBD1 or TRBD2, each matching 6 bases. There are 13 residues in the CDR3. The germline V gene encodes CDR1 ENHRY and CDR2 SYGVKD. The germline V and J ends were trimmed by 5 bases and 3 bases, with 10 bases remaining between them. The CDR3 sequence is CAISPGEEETQYF. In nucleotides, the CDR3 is TGTGCCATCAGTCCAGGGGAGGAAGAGACCCAGTACTTC.

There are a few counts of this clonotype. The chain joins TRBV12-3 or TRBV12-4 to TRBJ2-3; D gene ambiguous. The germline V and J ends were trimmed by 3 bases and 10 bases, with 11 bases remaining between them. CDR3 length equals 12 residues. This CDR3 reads CASSFSADAQYF. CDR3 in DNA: TGTGCCAGCAGTTTTTCGGCGGATGCGCAGTATTTT.